Here is one T cell receptor (beta chain) with its context. The V gene lost 4 bases and the J gene lost 2 bases, with 14 bases spanning the gap. The germline V gene encodes CDR1 SGHNT and CDR2 YYREEE (reference sequence). The CDR3 runs 15 residues. This sample is part of a study of blood T cell repertoires in COVID-19. Assay: immunoSEQ multiplex PCR; the TCRdb copy retains only in-frame clones and omits some. This table holds some 360,000 clones, over 75% found once. This TCR came from a woman aged 60-75 years with COVID-19, enrolled during active disease. V is TRBV5-4 and J is TRBJ2-3; perhaps TRBD1 as D (5 bases). What was sequenced was peripheral blood. Here the CDR3 DNA reads TGTGCCAGCAGCACCCCGACAGCTTACACAGATACGCAGTATTTT. Encoded protein: CASSTPTAYTDTQYF.